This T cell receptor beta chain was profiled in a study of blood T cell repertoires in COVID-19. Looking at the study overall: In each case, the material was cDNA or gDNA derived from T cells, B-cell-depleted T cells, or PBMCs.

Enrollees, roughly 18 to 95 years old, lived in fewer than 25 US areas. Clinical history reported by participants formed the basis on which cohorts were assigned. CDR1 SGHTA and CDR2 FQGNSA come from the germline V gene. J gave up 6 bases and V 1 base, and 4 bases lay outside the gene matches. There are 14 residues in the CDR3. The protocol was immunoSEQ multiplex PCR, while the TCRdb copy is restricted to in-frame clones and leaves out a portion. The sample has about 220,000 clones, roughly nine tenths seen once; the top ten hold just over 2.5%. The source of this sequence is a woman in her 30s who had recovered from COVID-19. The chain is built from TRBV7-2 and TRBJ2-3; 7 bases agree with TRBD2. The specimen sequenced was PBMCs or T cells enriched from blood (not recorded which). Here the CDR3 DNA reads TGTGCCAGCAGCTTAGGGACTAGGGGTGATACGCAGTATTTT. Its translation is CASSLGTRGDTQYF.